Listed below are T cell receptor beta chains from one sample, sequenced in a study of shared clonotypes between healthy human individuals. Clones were sequenced by immunoSEQ multiplex PCR, and TCRdb holds only the in-frame ones, with some missing. The sample includes roughly 2,000,000 clones, over 85% of them seen just once. The sample comprised naive CD8+ T cells from PBMCs. These receptor sequences come from a man aged 18-30 years in good health. Some clones in this sample may be carry-over from other donors' samples. Both conserved end residues are part of each CDR3. D genes are given only for firm matches. Some rows have no size entry. The others give once, few or many, or a class for an expanded clone.

V	J	size	D	CDR3	DNA
TRBV2	TRBJ2-1	.	TRBD1	CASSSRGQGAMDNEQFF	TGTGCCAGCAGTTCCCGAGGGCAGGGGGCAATGGACAATGAGCAGTTCTTC
TRBV4-3	TRBJ2-7	.	TRBD1	CASSQDRGTGVYEQYF	TGCGCCAGCAGCCAGGACCGAGGGACAGGGGTTTACGAGCAGTACTTC
TRBV29-1	TRBJ2-3	.	TRBD2	CSVAGPAGESTDTQYF	TGCAGCGTTGCTGGGCCAGCGGGGGAGAGCACAGATACGCAGTATTTT
TRBV19	TRBJ2-2	.	TRBD2	CASSSGSEDTGELFF	TGTGCCAGTAGTAGCGGGAGTGAGGACACCGGGGAGCTGTTTTTT
TRBV29-1	TRBJ2-1	.	.	CSVEAGTGSEQFF	TGCAGCGTTGAAGCCGGCACCGGTAGTGAGCAGTTCTTC
TRBV2	TRBJ2-6	.	.	CASTQGVTVGANVLTF	TGTGCCAGCACCCAGGGAGTTACGGTTGGGGCCAACGTCCTGACTTTC
TRBV7-9	TRBJ2-4	.	.	CASSSPFSGENIQYF	TGTGCCAGCAGCTCACCATTCTCGGGAGAAAACATTCAGTACTTC
TRBV28	TRBJ2-7	.	TRBD2	CASSVGTSVNEQYF	TGTGCCAGCAGCGTAGGGACTAGCGTCAACGAGCAGTACTTC
TRBV27	TRBJ2-3	once	.	CASSPRTTSGGPDTQYF	TGTGCCAGCAGTCCCCGGACGACTAGTGGGGGCCCAGATACGCAGTATTTT
TRBV7-3	TRBJ2-5	.	.	CASSLIGVEGETQYF	TGTGCCAGCAGCTTAATAGGGGTGGAGGGAGAGACCCAGTACTTC
TRBV6-1	TRBJ2-3	.	TRBD1	CASSEEDRSSTDTQYF	TGTGCCAGCAGTGAAGAGGACAGGTCTAGCACAGATACGCAGTATTTT
TRBV2	TRBJ2-5	.	TRBD1	CARQDRGWETQYF	TGTGCCAGACAGGACAGGGGTTGGGAGACCCAGTACTTC
TRBV28	TRBJ2-7	once	TRBD1	CASSPARQGSYEQYF	TGTGCCAGCAGTCCCGCCCGACAGGGGTCCTACGAGCAGTACTTC